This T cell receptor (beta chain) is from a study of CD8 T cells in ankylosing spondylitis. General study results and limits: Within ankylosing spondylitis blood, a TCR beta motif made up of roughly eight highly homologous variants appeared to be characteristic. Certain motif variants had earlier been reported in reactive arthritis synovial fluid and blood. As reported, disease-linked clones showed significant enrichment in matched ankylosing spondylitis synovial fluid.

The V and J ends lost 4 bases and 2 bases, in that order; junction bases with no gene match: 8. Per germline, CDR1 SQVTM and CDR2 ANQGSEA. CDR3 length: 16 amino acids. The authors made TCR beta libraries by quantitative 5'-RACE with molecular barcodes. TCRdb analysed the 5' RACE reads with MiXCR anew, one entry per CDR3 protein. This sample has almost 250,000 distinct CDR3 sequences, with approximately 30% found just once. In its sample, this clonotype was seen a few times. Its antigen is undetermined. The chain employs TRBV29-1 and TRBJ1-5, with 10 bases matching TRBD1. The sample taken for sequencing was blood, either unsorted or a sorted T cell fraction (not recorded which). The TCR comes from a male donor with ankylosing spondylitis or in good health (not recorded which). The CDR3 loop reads CSVAVGTGDGNQPQHF. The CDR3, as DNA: TGCAGCGTTGCAGTCGGGACAGGGGATGGCAATCAGCCCCAGCATTTT.